This T cell receptor beta chain was sequenced for a study of T cells after yellow fever vaccination. Background on the study: When fractions had low cell numbers, they were prepared with SMART-Seq v4 Ultra Low Input. Study outcomes and limitations: Clonotypes found in both CD4 and CD8 compartments made up a small share. Clones from primary vaccination mostly reappeared after the booster (approximately 96% CD4, around 90% CD8).

It was through 5'RACE template switching that TCR cDNA was made, with a universal primer site and UMIs added. TCRdb reanalysed the 5' RACE reads using MiXCR and keeps one entry per CDR3 protein. Of around 340,000 distinct CDR3 sequences detected, roughly an eighth appear once; the ten largest clones hold 2.5% to 4%. This clonotype was seen only a few times. The antigen remains undetermined. Per the germline V gene, CDR1 is SGHNT and CDR2 is YYREEE (reference sequence). Trimming pared 2 bases from V and 6 bases from J, leaving 11 bases between. This CDR3 has 13 amino acids. This sequence joins TRBV5-4 and TRBJ1-2, with D possibly being TRBD1 (6 bases). The input for sequencing was CD4+ T cells sorted from PBMCs, taken 15 days after the yellow fever booster vaccination. This sequence was found in a young man who received the YFV17D yellow fever vaccine. The chain's CDR3 is CASSFSRGDGYTF. The CDR3 coding sequence is TGTGCCAGCAGCTTCTCCAGGGGAGATGGCTACACCTTC. Drawing the rest from reference TRBV5-4 and TRBJ1-2, the complete variable domain is ETGVTQSPTHLIKTRGQQVTLRCSSQSGHNTVSWYQQALGQGPQFIFQYYREEENGRGNFPPRFSGLQFPNYSSELNVNALELDDSALYLCASSFSRGDGYTFGSGTRLTVV.